One sample yielded the 4 T cell receptor beta chains listed below, sequenced in a study of OX40 agonist ivuxolimab in advanced cancers. The data were produced by immunoSEQ multiplex PCR, yet TCRdb's version contains in-frame clones alone and is incomplete. This table holds about 58,000 clones, 83% found once. The specimen comprised CD4+ or CD8+ T cells sorted from blood, sampled in a trial of the OX40 agonist ivuxolimab. The receptors stem from an adult with an advanced solid tumor such as melanoma, head and neck, liver or kidney cancer.

This clone was seen a few times. The chain recombines TRBV6-6 with TRBJ1-6; 8 bases line up with TRBD1. The trim removed 8 bases at V and 7 bases at J, leaving 4 bases unmatched. The germline CDR1 and CDR2 sequences are MNHNY and SVGAGI (reference sequence). The CDR3 runs to 13 residues. The CDR3 is CASDYRGNSPLHF. The CDR3 DNA reads TGTGCCAGCGACTACAGGGGGAATTCACCCCTCCACTTT.

J is TRBJ1-1 and V is TRBV6-6; 7 bases agree with TRBD1. This CDR3 spans 14 amino acids. Looked up from germline, CDR1 is MNHNY and CDR2 is SVGAGI (reference sequence). The V gene end was trimmed by 4 bases and the J gene end by 7 bases; junction bases not matched to a gene: 9. CDR3 loop: CASSWTGVGDEAFF. The DNA of the CDR3 is TGTGCCAGCAGTTGGACAGGAGTTGGAGATGAAGCTTTCTTT.

This chain links TRBV7-3 with TRBJ1-1; possibly TRBD1 for D (6 bases). The V and J ends lost 5 bases and 4 bases respectively, with 14 bases between them. From germline, CDR1 is SGHTA and CDR2 FQGTGA. There are 14 residues in the CDR3. The CDR3 protein is CASSIQGQGTEAFF. CDR3 coding DNA: TGTGCCAGCAGCATACAGGGCCAGGGCACTGAAGCTTTCTTT.

The chain uses TRBV5-1 and TRBJ1-3; 8 nucleotides line up with TRBD1. V lost 2 bases to trimming and J lost 3 bases; unmatched junction nucleotides: 10. This CDR3 has 17 residues. Per the germline V gene, CDR1 is SGHRS and CDR2 is YFSETQ. The CDR3: CASSFGTGAPIGNTIYF. DNA of the CDR3: TGCGCCAGCAGCTTCGGGACAGGTGCTCCAATTGGAAACACCATATATTTT.